This entry lists 5 T cell receptor beta chains sequenced from one sample in a study of technical replicates of blood from a few donors (dated by TCRdb to about 2017). Libraries were constructed by the immunoSEQ multiplex PCR assay. TCRdb carries this immuneACCESS record with in-frame sequences only. Its versions omit some clonotypes, under half of them owing to an unresolved V gene in the studies checked, with the rest unexplained. This sample has 75,000 to 90,000 clones in its table, and roughly 96% of those were observed once. The biggest ten clones account for roughly 0.34% of the sample. Sequencing input: T cells isolated from PBMCs. The receptor source for this set is a human donor in good health.

The chain couples TRBV4-2 to TRBJ2-1; 9 positions agree with TRBD2. This CDR3 has 14 residues. The V and J ends lost 3 bases and 4 bases, in that order; junction bases with no gene match: 1. CDR1 and CDR2 (germline): LGHNA, YNFKEQ. CDR3 nucleotide sequence: TGTGCCAGCAGCCAGACTAGCGGTTACAATGAGCAGTTCTTC. Its protein is CASSQTSGYNEQFF.

The chain combines TRBV11-3 with TRBJ2-3; 7 bases match TRBD2. The ends lost 2 bases at V and 0 bases at J; junction bases unmatched: 2. The CDR3 loop spans 15 amino acids. CDR1 SGHNT and CDR2 YENEEA come from the germline V gene. CDR3 nucleotide sequence: TGTGCCAGCAGCTTATCAGCGGGAAGCACAGATACGCAGTATTTT. This gives the protein CASSLSAGSTDTQYF.

The chain couples TRBV11-3 to TRBJ2-2; 9 bases are a match to TRBD1. In germline, CDR1 is SGHNT, CDR2 YENEEA. The V gene end was trimmed by 4 bases and the J gene end by 0 bases; junction bases not matched to a gene: 12. CDR3 length equals 19 residues. CDR3 in DNA: TGTGCCAGCAGCTCACCAACTATCGGGACAGGGTCGAACACCGGGGAGCTGTTTTTT. Amino acids: CASSSPTIGTGSNTGELFF.

CDR3 in amino acids: CATSRDQLPGSLETQYF. CDR3 DNA: TGTGCCACCAGCAGAGATCAATTGCCAGGAAGTTTGGAGACCCAGTACTTC. This sequence joins TRBV15 and TRBJ2-5; no clear D. Germline V gives CDR1 LNHNV, CDR2 YYDKDF (reference sequence). This CDR3 comprises 17 residues. V was pared by 0 bases and J by 5 bases, with 19 bases between.

The genes are TRBV6-5 and TRBJ2-7; 9 bases agree with TRBD2. CDR3 length: 16 amino acids. The junction had 10 bases not matched to a gene; V was cut back by 2 bases and J by 5 bases. CDR1 and CDR2 from the germline V gene are MNHEY and SVGAGI. The CDR3 spells CASSYGLAGSRDEQYF. The CDR3 DNA reads as TGTGCCAGCAGTTACGGGCTAGCGGGAAGTCGCGACGAGCAGTACTTC.